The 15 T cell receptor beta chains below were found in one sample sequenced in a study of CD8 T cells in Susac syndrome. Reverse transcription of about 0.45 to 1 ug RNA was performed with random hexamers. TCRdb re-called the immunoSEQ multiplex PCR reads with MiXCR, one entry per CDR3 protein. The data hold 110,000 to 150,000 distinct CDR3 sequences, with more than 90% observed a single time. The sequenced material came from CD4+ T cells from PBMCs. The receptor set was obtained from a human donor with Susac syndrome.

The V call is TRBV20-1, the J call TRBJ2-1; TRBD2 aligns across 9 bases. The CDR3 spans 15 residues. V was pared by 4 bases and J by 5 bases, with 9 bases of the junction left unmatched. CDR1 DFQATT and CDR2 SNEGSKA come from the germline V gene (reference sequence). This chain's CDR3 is CSAIIGGRGNNEQFF. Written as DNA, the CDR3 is TGCAGTGCTATTATTGGCGGGAGGGGAAACAATGAGCAGTTCTTC.

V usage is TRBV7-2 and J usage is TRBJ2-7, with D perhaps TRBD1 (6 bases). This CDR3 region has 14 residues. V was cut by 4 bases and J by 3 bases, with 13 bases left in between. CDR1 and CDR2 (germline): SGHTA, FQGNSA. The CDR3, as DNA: TGTGCCAGCAGCTCCCAGACAGGCAACTACGAGCAGTACTTC. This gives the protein CASSSQTGNYEQYF.

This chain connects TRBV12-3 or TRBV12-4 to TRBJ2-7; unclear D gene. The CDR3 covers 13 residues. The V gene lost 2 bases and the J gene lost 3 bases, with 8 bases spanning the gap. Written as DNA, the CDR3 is TGTGCCAGCAGTTTAATGGACGGCTACGAGCAGTACTTC. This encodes CASSLMDGYEQYF.

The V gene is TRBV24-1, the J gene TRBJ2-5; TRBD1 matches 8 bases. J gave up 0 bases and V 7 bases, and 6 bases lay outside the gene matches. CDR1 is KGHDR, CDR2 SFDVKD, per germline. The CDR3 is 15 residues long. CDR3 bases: TGTGCCACCAGCCTTAGACAGGGGAACCAAGAGACCCAGTACTTC. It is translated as CATSLRQGNQETQYF.

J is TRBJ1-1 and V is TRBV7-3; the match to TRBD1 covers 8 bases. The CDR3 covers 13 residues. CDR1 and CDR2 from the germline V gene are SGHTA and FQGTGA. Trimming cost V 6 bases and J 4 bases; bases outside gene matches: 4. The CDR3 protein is CASRFDRGTEAFF. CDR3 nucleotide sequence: TGTGCCAGCAGATTCGACAGGGGCACTGAAGCTTTCTTT.

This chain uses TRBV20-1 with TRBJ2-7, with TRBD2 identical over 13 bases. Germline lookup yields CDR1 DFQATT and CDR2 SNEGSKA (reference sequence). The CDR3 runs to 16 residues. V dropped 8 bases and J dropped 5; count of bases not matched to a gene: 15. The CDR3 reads CSTTAAGTSGNDEQYF. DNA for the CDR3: TGCAGTACCACGGCCGCGGGGACTAGCGGGAATGACGAGCAGTACTTC.

In DNA, the CDR3 is TGTGCCAGCAGTACCGTGGGCAGGGTTGCTTTCTTT. Its protein product is CASSTVGRVAFF. The chain carries TRBV28 and TRBJ1-1; tentative D call: TRBD1 (5 bases). This CDR3 contains 12 residues. Germline V gene sequence: CDR1 MDHEN, CDR2 SYDVKM. Trimming took off 5 bases at V and 11 bases at J, with 15 bases between the two ends.

CDR3 DNA: TGTGCCACCAGTGATCCCGGGACGAAGTGGACCCAGTACTTC. It yields the protein CATSDPGTKWTQYF. The chain couples TRBV24-1 to TRBJ2-5; D is possibly TRBD1 or TRBD2 (5 bases each). V shed 3 bases and J shed 7 bases, with 14 bases lying between them. CDR1 is KGHDR and CDR2 is SFDVKD in the germline V gene. The CDR3 spans 14 residues.

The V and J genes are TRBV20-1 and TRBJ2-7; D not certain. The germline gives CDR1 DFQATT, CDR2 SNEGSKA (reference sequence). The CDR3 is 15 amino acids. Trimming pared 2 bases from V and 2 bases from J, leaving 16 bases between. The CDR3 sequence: CSARNPGRTTYEQYF. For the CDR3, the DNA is TGCAGTGCTAGAAACCCCGGCAGAACTACCTACGAGCAGTACTTC.

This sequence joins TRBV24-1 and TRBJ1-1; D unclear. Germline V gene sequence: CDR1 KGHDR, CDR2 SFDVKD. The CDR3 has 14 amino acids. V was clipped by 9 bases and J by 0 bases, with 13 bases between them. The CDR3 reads CATHKRGMNTEAFF. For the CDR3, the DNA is TGTGCCACCCACAAGAGAGGGATGAACACTGAAGCTTTCTTT.

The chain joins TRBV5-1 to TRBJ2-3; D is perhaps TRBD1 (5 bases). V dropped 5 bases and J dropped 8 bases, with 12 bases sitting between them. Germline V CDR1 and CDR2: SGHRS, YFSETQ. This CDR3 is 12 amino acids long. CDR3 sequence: CASRGKQGTQYF. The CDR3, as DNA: TGCGCCAGCAGGGGTAAGCAGGGTACGCAGTATTTT.

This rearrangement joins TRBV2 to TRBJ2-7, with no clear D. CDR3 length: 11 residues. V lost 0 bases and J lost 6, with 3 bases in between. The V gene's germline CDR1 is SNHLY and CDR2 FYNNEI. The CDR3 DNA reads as TGTGCCAGCAGTGAAGCTCCCGAGCAGTACTTC. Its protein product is CASSEAPEQYF. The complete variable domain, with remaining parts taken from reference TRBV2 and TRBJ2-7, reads EPEVTQTPSHQVTQMGQEVILRCVPISNHLYFYWYRQILGQKVEFLVSFYNNEISEKSEIFDDQFSVERPDGSNFTLKIRSTKLEDSAMYFCASSEAPEQYFGPGTRLTVT.

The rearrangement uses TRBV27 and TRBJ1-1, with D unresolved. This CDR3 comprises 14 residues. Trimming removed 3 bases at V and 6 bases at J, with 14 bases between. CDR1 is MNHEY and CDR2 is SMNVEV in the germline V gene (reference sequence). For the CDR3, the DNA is TGTGCCAGCAGTTTCGGACTCGAACGGGCTGAAGCTTTCTTT. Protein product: CASSFGLERAEAFF.

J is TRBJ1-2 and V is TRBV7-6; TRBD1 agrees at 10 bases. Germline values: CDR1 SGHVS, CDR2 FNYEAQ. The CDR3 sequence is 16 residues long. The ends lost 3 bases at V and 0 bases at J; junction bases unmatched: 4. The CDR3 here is CASSLRDRGTNYGYTF. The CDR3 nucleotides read TGTGCCAGCAGCTTGAGGGACAGGGGCACTAACTATGGCTACACCTTC.

Here the CDR3 DNA reads TGCAGTGCTAGAGTTCGAGCCTCCGGGACAGGGATCTATGGCTACACCTTC. Residues: CSARVRASGTGIYGYTF. J is TRBJ1-2 and V is TRBV20-1; TRBD1 agrees at 9 bases. This CDR3 has 17 residues. Germline trimming cut 1 base from V and 4 bases from J; bases unmatched to any gene: 13. CDR1 and CDR2 (germline): DFQATT, SNEGSKA (reference sequence).